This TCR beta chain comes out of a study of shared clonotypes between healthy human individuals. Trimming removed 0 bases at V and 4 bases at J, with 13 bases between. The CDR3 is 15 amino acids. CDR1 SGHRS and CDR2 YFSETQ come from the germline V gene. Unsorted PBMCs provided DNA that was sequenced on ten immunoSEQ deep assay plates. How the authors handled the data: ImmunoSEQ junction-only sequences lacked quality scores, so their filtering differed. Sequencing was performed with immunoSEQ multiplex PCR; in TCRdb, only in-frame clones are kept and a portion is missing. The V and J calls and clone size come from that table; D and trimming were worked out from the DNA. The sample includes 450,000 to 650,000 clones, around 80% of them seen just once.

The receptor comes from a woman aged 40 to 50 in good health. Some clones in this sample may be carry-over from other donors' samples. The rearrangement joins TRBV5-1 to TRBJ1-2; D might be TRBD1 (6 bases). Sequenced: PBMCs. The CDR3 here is CASSLAPGTTYGYTF. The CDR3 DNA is TGCGCCAGCAGCTTGGCACCCGGGACAACCTATGGCTACACCTTC.